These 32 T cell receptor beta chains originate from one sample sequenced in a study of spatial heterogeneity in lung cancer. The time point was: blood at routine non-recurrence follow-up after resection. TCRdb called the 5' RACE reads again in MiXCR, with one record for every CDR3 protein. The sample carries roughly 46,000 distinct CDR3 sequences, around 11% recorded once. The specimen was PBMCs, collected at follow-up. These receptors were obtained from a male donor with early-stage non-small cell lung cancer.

CDR3 nucleotide sequence: TGTGCCAGCAGCTTAGAGCGGAACACTGAAGCTTTCTTT. It translates to CASSLERNTEAFF. The chain joins TRBV7-8 to TRBJ1-1; D uncertain. Germline CDR1 and CDR2: SGHVS and FQNEAQ. The germline V and J ends were trimmed by 1 base and 1 base, with 4 bases remaining between them. CDR3 length equals 13 residues.

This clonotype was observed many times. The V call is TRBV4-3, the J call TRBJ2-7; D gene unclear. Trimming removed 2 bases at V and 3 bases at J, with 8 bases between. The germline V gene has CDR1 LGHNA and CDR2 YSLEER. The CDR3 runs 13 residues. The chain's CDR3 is CASSQRQNYEQYF. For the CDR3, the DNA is TGCGCCAGCAGCCAACGTCAGAACTACGAGCAGTACTTC.

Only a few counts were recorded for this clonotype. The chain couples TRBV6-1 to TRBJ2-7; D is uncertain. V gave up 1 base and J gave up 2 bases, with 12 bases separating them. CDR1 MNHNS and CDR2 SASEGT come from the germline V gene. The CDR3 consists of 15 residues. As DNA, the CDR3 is TGTGCCAGCAGTGAAGAGCGTGACCTTACCTACGAGCAGTACTTC. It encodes CASSEERDLTYEQYF.

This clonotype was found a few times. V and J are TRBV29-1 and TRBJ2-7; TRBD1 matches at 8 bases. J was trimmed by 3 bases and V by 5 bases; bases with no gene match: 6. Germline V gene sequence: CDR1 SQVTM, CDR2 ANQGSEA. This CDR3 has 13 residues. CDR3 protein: CSVQQGAFYEQYF. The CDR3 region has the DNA TGCAGCGTTCAGCAGGGGGCCTTCTACGAGCAGTACTTC.

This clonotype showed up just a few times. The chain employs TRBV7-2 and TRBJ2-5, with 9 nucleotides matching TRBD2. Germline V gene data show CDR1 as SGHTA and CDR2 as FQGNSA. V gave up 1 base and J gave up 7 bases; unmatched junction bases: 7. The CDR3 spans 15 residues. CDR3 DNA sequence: TGTGCCAGCAGCTTAGACCTAGCGGGGTCAGGGACCCAGTACTTC. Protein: CASSLDLAGSGTQYF.

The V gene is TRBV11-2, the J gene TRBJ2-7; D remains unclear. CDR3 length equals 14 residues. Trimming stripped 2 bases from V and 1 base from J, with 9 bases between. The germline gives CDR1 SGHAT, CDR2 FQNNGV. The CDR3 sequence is CASSLLFTSYEQYF. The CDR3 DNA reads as TGTGCCAGCAGCTTACTCTTTACTTCCTACGAGCAGTACTTC.

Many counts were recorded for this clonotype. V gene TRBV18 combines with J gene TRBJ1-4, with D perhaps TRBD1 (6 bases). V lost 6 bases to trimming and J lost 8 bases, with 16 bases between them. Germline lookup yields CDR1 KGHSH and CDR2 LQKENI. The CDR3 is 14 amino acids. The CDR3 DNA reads TGTGCCAGCTCCCCGGACAGCGACGGGGAAAAACTGTTTTTT. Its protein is CASSPDSDGEKLFF.

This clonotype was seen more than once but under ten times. The CDR3 DNA reads TGCGCCAGCAGGCCGCTCCAAGCTACCACCGGGGAGCTGTTTTTT. Translating it yields CASRPLQATTGELFF. The rearrangement uses TRBV5-1 and TRBJ2-2; D gene ambiguous. This CDR3 region has 15 residues. Germline loops: CDR1 SGHRS, CDR2 YFSETQ. The V end was cut by 5 bases, the J end by 4 bases, with 15 bases between.

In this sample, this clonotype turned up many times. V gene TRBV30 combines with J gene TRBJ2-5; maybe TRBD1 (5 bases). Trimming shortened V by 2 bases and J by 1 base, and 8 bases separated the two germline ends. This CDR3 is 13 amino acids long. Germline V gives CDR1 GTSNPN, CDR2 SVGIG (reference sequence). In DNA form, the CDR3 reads TGTGCCTGGAGTCCACAGGTCCAAGAGACCCAGTACTTC. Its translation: CAWSPQVQETQYF. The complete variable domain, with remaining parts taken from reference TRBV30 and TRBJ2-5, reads SQTIHQWPATLVQPVGSPLSLECTVEGTSNPNLYWYRQAAGRGLQLLFYSVGIGQISSEVPQNLSASRPQDRQFILSSKKLLLSDSGFYLCAWSPQVQETQYFGPGTRLLVL.

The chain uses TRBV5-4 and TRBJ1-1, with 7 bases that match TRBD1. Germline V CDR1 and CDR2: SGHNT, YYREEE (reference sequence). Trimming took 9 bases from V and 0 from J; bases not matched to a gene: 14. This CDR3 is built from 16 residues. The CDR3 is CATQSGTVTMNTEAFF. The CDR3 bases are TGTGCCACCCAGTCCGGGACAGTCACCATGAACACTGAAGCTTTCTTT.

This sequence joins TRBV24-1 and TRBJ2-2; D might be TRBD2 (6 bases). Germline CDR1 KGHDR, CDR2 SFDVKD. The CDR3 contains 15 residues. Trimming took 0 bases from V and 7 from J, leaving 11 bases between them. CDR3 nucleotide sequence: TGTGCCACCAGTGATTTGGGGGCGCGGGACGGGGAGCTGTTTTTT. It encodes CATSDLGARDGELFF.

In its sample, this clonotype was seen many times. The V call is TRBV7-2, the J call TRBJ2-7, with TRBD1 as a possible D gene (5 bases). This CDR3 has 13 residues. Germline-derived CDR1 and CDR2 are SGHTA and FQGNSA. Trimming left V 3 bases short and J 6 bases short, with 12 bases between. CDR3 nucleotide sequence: TGTGCCAGCAGCTTTCAGGGTCGGACCGAGCAGTACTTC. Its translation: CASSFQGRTEQYF.

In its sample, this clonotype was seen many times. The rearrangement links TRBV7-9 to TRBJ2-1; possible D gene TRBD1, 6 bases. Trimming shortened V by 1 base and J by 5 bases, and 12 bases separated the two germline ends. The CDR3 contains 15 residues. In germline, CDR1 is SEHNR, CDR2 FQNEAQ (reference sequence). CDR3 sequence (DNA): TGTGCCAGCAGCTTAGGCAGGGGTATGCACAATGAGCAGTTCTTC. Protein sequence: CASSLGRGMHNEQFF.

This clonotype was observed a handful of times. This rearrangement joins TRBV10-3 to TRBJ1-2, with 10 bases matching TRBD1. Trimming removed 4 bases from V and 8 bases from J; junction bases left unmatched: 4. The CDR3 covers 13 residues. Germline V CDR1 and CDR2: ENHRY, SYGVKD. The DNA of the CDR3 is TGTGCCATCAGTGCCCGGGACAGGGGAGGCTACACCTTC. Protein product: CAISARDRGGYTF.

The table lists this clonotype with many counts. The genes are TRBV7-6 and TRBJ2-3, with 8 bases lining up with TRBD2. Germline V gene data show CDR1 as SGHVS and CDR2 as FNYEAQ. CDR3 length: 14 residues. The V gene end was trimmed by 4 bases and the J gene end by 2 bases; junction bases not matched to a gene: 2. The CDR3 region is CASSSGLVTDTQYF. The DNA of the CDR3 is TGTGCCAGCAGCTCGGGACTAGTCACAGATACGCAGTATTTT.

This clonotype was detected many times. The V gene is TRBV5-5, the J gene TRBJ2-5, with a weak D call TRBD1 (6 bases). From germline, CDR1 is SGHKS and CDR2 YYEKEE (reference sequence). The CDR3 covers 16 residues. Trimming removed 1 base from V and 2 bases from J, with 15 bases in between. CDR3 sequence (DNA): TGTGCCAGCAGCTTGATCAGTGGGGGCGTTCAAGAGACCCAGTACTTC. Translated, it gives CASSLISGGVQETQYF.

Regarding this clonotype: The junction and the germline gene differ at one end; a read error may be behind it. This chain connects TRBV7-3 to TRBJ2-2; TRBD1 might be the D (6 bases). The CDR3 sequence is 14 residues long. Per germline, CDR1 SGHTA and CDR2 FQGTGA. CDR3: CASNPGQNSGELFF. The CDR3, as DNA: TGTGCCAGCAACCCCGGACAGAACAGCGGGGAGCTGTTTTTT.

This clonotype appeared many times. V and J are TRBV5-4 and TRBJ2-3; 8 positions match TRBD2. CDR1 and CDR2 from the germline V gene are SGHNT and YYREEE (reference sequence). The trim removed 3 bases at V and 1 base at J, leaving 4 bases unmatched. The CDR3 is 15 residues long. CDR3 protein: CASSSGGAGTDTQYF. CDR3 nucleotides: TGTGCCAGCAGCTCCGGGGGGGCCGGCACAGATACGCAGTATTTT.

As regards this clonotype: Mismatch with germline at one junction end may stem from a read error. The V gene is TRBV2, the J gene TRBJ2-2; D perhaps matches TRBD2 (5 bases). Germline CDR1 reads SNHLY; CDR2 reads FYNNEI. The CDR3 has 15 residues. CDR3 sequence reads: CASSAERTNTVELFF. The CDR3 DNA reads TGTGCCAGCAGTGCAGAGCGGACGAACACCGTGGAGCTGTTTTTT.

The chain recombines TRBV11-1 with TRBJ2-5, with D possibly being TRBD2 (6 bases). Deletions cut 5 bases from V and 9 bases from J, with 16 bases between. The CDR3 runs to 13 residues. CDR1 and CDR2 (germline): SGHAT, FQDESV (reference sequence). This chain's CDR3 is CASSRGIPLAQYF. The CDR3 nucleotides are TGTGCCAGCAGCCGCGGGATTCCCTTGGCCCAGTACTTC.

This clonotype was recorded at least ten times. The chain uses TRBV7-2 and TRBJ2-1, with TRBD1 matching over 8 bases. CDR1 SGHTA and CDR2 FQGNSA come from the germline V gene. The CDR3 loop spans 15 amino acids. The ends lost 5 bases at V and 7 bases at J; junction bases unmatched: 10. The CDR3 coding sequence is TGTGCCAGCAGCAATCCCGGGACAGGACTTAATGAGCAGTTCTTC. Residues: CASSNPGTGLNEQFF. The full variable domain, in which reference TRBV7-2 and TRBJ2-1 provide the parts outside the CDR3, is GAGVSQSPSNKVTEKGKDVELRCDPISGHTALYWYRQSLGQGLEFLIYFQGNSAPDKSGLPSDRFSAERTGGSVSTLTIQRTQQEDSAVYLCASSNPGTGLNEQFFGPGTRLTVL.

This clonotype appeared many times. The CDR3: CASSQASGYGTDTQYF. CDR3 DNA sequence: TGTGCCAGCAGCCAAGCATCAGGCTACGGCACAGATACGCAGTATTTT. The chain has TRBV3-1 and TRBJ2-3; no clear D gene. The CDR3 is 16 residues long. Germline values: CDR1 LGHDT, CDR2 YNNKEL (reference sequence). The ends were cut back, 1 base at V and 1 base at J, with 12 bases in the middle.

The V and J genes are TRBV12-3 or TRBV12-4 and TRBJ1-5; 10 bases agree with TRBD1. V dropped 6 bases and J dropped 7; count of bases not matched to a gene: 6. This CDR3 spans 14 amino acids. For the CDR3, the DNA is TGTGCCAGCAGCTGGGACAGGGGAAGCCAGCCCCAGCATTTT. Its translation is CASSWDRGSQPQHF.

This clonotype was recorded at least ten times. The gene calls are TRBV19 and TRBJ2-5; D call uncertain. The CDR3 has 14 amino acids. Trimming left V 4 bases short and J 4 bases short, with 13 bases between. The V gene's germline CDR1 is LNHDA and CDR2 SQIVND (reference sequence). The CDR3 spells CASSKSREGETQYF. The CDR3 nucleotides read TGTGCCAGTAGTAAAAGCAGAGAAGGAGAGACCCAGTACTTC.

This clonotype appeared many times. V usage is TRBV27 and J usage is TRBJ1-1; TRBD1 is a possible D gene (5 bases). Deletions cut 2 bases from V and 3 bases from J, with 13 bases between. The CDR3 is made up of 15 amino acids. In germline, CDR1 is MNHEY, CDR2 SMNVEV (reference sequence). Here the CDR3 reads CASSLQGYGDTEAFF. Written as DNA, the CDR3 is TGTGCCAGCAGTTTACAGGGTTACGGGGACACTGAAGCTTTCTTT.

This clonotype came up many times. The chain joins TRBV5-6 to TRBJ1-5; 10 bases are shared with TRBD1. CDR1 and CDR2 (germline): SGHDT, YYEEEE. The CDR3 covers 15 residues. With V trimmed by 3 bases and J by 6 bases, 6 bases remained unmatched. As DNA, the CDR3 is TGTGCCAGCAGCTACCGGGACAGGGGTGCTCAGCCCCAGCATTTT. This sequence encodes CASSYRDRGAQPQHF. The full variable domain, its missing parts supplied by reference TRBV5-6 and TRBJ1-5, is DAGVTQSPTHLIKTRGQQVTLRCSPKSGHDTVSWYQQALGQGPQFIFQYYEEEERQRGNFPDRFSGHQFPNYSSELNVNALLLGDSALYLCASSYRDRGAQPQHFGDGTRLSIL.

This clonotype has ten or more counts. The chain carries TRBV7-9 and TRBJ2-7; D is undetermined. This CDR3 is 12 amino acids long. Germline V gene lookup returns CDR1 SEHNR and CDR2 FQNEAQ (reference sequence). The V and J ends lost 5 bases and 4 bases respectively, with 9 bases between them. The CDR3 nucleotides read TGTGCCAGCAGCGCCAACGGATACGAGCAGTACTTC. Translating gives CASSANGYEQYF.

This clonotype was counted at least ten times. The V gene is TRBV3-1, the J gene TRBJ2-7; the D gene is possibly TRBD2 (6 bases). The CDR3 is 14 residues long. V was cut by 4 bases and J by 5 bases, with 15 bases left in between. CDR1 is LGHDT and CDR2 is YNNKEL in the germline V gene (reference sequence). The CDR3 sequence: CASSLQPAGNEQYF. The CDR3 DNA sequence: TGTGCCAGCAGCCTCCAGCCCGCGGGAAACGAGCAGTACTTC.

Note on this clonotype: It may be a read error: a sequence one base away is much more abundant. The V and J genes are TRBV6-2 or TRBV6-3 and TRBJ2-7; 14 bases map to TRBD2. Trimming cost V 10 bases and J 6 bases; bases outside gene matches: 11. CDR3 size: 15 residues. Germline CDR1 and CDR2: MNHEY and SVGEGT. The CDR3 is CANSSGLAGVPEQYF. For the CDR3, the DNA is TGTGCCAACAGCTCGGGACTAGCGGGAGTCCCCGAGCAGTACTTC.

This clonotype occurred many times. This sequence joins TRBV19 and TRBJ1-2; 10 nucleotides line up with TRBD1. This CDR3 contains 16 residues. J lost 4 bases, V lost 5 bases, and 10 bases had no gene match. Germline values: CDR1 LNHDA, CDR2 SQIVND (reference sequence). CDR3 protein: CASSSTGTGDVYGYTF. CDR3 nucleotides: TGTGCCAGTAGTTCCACCGGGACAGGGGACGTCTATGGCTACACCTTC.

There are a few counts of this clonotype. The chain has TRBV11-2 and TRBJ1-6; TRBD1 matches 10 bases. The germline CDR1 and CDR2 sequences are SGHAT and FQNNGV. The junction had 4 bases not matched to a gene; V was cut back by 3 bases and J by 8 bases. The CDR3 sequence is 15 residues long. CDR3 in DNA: TGTGCCAGCAGCTTGACCGGGACAGGGGATTCACCCCTCCACTTT. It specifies CASSLTGTGDSPLHF.

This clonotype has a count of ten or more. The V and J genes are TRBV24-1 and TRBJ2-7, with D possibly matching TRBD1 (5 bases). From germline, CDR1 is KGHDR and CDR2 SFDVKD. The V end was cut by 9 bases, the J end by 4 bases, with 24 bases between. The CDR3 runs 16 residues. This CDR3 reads CATAKDIPLNGYEQYF. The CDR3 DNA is TGTGCCACCGCGAAGGACATCCCGTTAAATGGATACGAGCAGTACTTC.